These 20 T cell receptor beta chains share one sample of origin, sequenced in a study of blood T cells in healthy people across ages. PCR was performed a second time for roughly 7 to 12 cycles using a sample-barcoded 5' primer and a J-beta primer mix. TCRdb fed the 5' RACE reads into MiXCR, producing one record per CDR3 protein. The sample lists approximately 1,700,000 distinct CDR3 sequences, about two fifths seen once, with 23% in the top ten. Input material: blood. All receptors come from a human donor in good health.

The chain recombines TRBV27 with TRBJ2-7; D ambiguous. Germline V gene data show CDR1 as MNHEY and CDR2 as SMNVEV (reference sequence). Trimming pared 2 bases from V and 2 bases from J, leaving 7 bases between. The CDR3 has 13 amino acids. DNA of the CDR3: TGTGCCAGCAGTTTAATGGGAACCTACGAGCAGTACTTC. Protein: CASSLMGTYEQYF.

This clonotype came up a few times. The J gene is TRBJ2-7, the V gene TRBV28; TRBD1 matches 7 bases. This CDR3 spans 15 amino acids. The J segment lost 5 bases and the V segment lost 7 bases, leaving 14 bases of the junction unmatched. CDR1 and CDR2 from the germline V gene are MDHEN and SYDVKM. In DNA form, the CDR3 reads TGTGCCAGCAACCCCATGGGACAGTATCCGAACGAGCAGTACTTC. Its protein is CASNPMGQYPNEQYF. Using reference TRBV28 and TRBJ2-7 for the parts outside the CDR3, the full variable domain is DVKVTQSSRYLVKRTGEKVFLECVQDMDHENMFWYRQDPGLGLRLIYFSYDVKMKEKGDIPEGYSVSREKKERFSLILESASTNQTSMYLCASNPMGQYPNEQYFGPGTRLTVT.

This clonotype was seen more than once but under ten times. This rearrangement joins TRBV5-1 to TRBJ2-5; 7 positions agree with TRBD1. CDR3 length: 14 amino acids. V lost 3 bases and J lost 5; bases outside the gene matches: 7. Germline CDR1 and CDR2: SGHRS and YFSETQ. CDR3 residues: CASSYGTADETQYF. CDR3 sequence (DNA): TGCGCCAGCAGCTACGGGACAGCGGACGAGACCCAGTACTTC. The full variable domain, its missing parts supplied by reference TRBV5-1 and TRBJ2-5, is KAGVTQTPRYLIKTRGQQVTLSCSPISGHRSVSWYQQTPGQGLQFLFEYFSETQRNKGNFPGRFSGRQFSNSRSEMNVSTLELGDSALYLCASSYGTADETQYFGPGTRLLVL.

The V and J genes are TRBV24-1 and TRBJ2-1, with 8 positions matching TRBD2. The CDR3 has 16 residues. Looked up from germline, CDR1 is KGHDR and CDR2 is SFDVKD. The V gene end was trimmed by 5 bases and the J gene end by 7 bases; junction bases not matched to a gene: 12. CDR3 loop: CATSVPSGSGTNEQFF. In nucleotides, the CDR3 is TGTGCCACCAGTGTGCCTAGCGGGTCGGGGACTAATGAGCAGTTCTTC.

This chain uses TRBV13 with TRBJ2-1; D remains ambiguous. This CDR3 contains 13 residues. CDR1 is PRHDT and CDR2 is FYEKMQ in the germline V gene (reference sequence). Trimming cost V 4 bases and J 8 bases, with 12 bases left between them. The CDR3 nucleotides are TGTGCCAGCAGCTCACCTAGGGCCGATGAGCAGTTCTTC. Translating gives CASSSPRADEQFF.

This sequence joins TRBV9 and TRBJ2-1; TRBD2 aligns across 11 bases. This CDR3 spans 17 amino acids. Germline assignment: CDR1 SGDLS and CDR2 YYNGEE. The V and J ends lost 0 bases and 10 bases, in that order; junction bases with no gene match: 12. In DNA form, the CDR3 reads TGTGCCAGCAGCGTAGCTACGTTGTCTAGCGGGGGGCAGGAGCAGTTCTTC. Encoded protein: CASSVATLSSGGQEQFF.

A note on this clonotype: A read error may account for a junction end that differs from germline. The V gene is TRBV12-3 or TRBV12-4, the J gene TRBJ2-7; 7 bases line up with TRBD2. The CDR3 contains 15 residues. CDR3 sequence reads: CTSSLVGGGGYEQYF. The CDR3 DNA sequence: TGTACCAGCAGTTTGGTCGGTGGCGGGGGTTACGAGCAGTACTTC.

In this sample, this clonotype turned up a few times. The CDR3 loop is CASSLQGSSMGYNEQFF. The CDR3 DNA is TGTGCCAGCAGCTTACAGGGTAGCTCCATGGGTTACAATGAGCAGTTCTTC. This chain connects TRBV7-2 to TRBJ2-1; a weak D match, TRBD1 (5 bases). The germline V gene encodes CDR1 SGHTA and CDR2 FQGNSA. Trimming left V 2 bases short and J 4 bases short, with 18 bases between. CDR3 length: 17 amino acids.

J is TRBJ2-5 and V is TRBV24-1, with TRBD2 identical over 8 bases. With V trimmed by 6 bases and J by 11 bases, 16 bases remained unmatched. The CDR3 consists of 15 residues. Germline-derived CDR1 and CDR2 are KGHDR and SFDVKD. CDR3 sequence: CATSPRSGGHNEQYF. The CDR3 DNA is TGTGCCACCAGTCCTCGGAGCGGGGGTCACAATGAGCAGTACTTC.

As for this clonotype: At one end, the junction sequence differs from germline, possibly due to a read error. This sequence joins TRBV20-1 and TRBJ2-3; tentatively, D is TRBD2 (5 bases). The CDR3 spans 14 residues. The germline CDR1 and CDR2 sequences are DFQATT and SNEGSKA (reference sequence). For the CDR3, the DNA is TGCAGTGCTAGAATGGGAGCGACCACAGATACGCAGTATTTC. Translated: CSARMGATTDTQYF.

The gene calls are TRBV7-6 and TRBJ2-1; maybe TRBD2 (6 bases). There are 14 residues in the CDR3. CDR1 is SGHVS and CDR2 is FNYEAQ in the germline V gene. V dropped 9 bases and J dropped 5 bases, with 17 bases sitting between them. DNA of the CDR3: TGTGCCAGTCACAATGGCGGGGCGAACAATGAGCAGTTCTTC. Its protein is CASHNGGANNEQFF.

This clonotype was seen more than once but under ten times. The chain employs TRBV10-3 and TRBJ2-7; D perhaps matches TRBD2 (5 bases). The CDR3 loop spans 14 amino acids. Between the trimmed V and J ends, which lost 0 bases and 6 bases, there was a span of 12 bases. Germline V gene lookup returns CDR1 ENHRY and CDR2 SYGVKD. DNA of the CDR3: TGTGCCATCAGTGAGTCGAGCGGAGACTCCGAGCAGTACTTC. This encodes CAISESSGDSEQYF.

This clonotype appeared many times. V is TRBV9 and J is TRBJ1-1; D is ambiguous. Germline values: CDR1 SGDLS, CDR2 YYNGEE. Between the trimmed V and J ends, which lost 4 bases and 1 base, there was a span of 5 bases. The length of the CDR3 is 12 residues. The CDR3 DNA is TGTGCCAGCAGCAGGCCGAACACTGAAGCTTTCTTT. Translated: CASSRPNTEAFF. The whole variable domain, filled in from reference TRBV9 and TRBJ1-1, reads DSGVTQTPKHLITATGQRVTLRCSPRSGDLSVYWYQQSLDQGLQFLIQYYNGEERAKGNILERFSAQQFPDLHSELNLSSLELGDSALYFCASSRPNTEAFFGQGTRLTVV.

The chain employs TRBV20-1 and TRBJ1-4; D unresolved. This CDR3 spans 13 amino acids. Trimming shortened V by 0 bases and J by 7 bases, and 9 bases separated the two germline ends. Germline lookup yields CDR1 DFQATT and CDR2 SNEGSKA (reference sequence). CDR3 amino acids: CSAREFSAEKLFF. The DNA of the CDR3 is TGCAGTGCTAGAGAGTTCTCTGCTGAAAAACTGTTTTTT.

The chain employs TRBV10-3 and TRBJ1-4; D gene ambiguous. Per germline, CDR1 ENHRY and CDR2 SYGVKD. Trimming removed 6 bases from V and 3 bases from J, with 11 bases in between. The CDR3 consists of 14 residues. The CDR3 is CAISLGGPNEKLFF. CDR3 in DNA: TGTGCCATCAGCTTAGGAGGTCCTAATGAAAAACTGTTTTTT.

V is TRBV5-1 and J is TRBJ2-3; D is possibly TRBD1 (5 bases). The V gene's germline CDR1 is SGHRS and CDR2 YFSETQ. This CDR3 contains 15 residues. V lost 3 bases and J lost 2, with 13 bases in between. The CDR3 here is CASSSTDRPTDTQYF. In DNA, the CDR3 is TGCGCCAGCAGCTCCACCGACAGACCCACAGATACGCAGTATTTT.

The CDR3 DNA is TGTGCCAGCAGTTCACCGGGACAACCTGAAGCTTTCTTT. This sequence encodes CASSSPGQPEAFF. The gene calls are TRBV13 and TRBJ1-1, with a possible D match to TRBD1 (6 bases). V lost 6 bases, J lost 6 bases, and 14 bases lay in between. Germline V gene sequence: CDR1 PRHDT, CDR2 FYEKMQ (reference sequence). The CDR3 spans 13 residues.

This clonotype was counted only a few times. This CDR3 reads CASSLHRDWVMDTQYF. CDR3 bases: TGTGCCAGCAGCTTACACCGGGACTGGGTTATGGATACGCAGTATTTT. This chain uses TRBV7-8 with TRBJ2-3, with D perhaps matching TRBD2 (6 bases). CDR1 and CDR2 (germline): SGHVS, FQNEAQ. The CDR3 is 16 amino acids. V gave up 2 bases and J gave up 6 bases, with 18 bases separating them.

Ten or more counts support this clonotype. V is TRBV20-1 and J is TRBJ2-7; D is uncertain. The V gene's germline CDR1 is DFQATT and CDR2 SNEGSKA (reference sequence). V lost 6 bases and J lost 3, with 9 bases in between. CDR3 size: 11 residues. The CDR3 DNA follows: TGCAGTGCGGTCAATAGCTACGAGCAGTACTTC. Translated, it gives CSAVNSYEQYF.

This clonotype has only a few counts. The chain joins TRBV12-3 or TRBV12-4 to TRBJ2-1, with 10 bases that match TRBD2. The CDR3 runs 16 residues. V trimming: 3 bases; J trimming: 8 bases; junction bases outside the gene matches: 10. DNA of the CDR3: TGTGCCAGCAGTTTGAGTCTTTGGCTAGCGGGGGATGAGCAGTTCTTC. Residues: CASSLSLWLAGDEQFF.